These T cell receptor beta chains were read from a single sample in a study of regulatory and conventional T cells in RAG deficiency. TCRdb keeps only in-frame clones here, not all; method: immunoSEQ multiplex PCR. This sample yields 20,000 to 25,000 clones, of which 95% to 97% are seen a single time; 1% to 1.5% belongs to the top ten. In addition, the sample was reused for a study of regulatory T cells.

Sequencing was carried out using CD25- CD4+ T cells sorted from blood. These receptors came from a human donor in good health. Both conserved end residues are trimmed from each CDR3. A clone size is listed for some rows: how often the clone was seen (once, few, many), or a class if it is expanded.

V gene,clone size,J gene,CDR3 protein
TRBV30,-,TRBJ1-2,AWTRPRTGFHYGYT
TRBV28,-,TRBJ1-3,ASSSGTGLGNTIY
TRBV7-2,-,TRBJ1-1,ASSWAGTENTEAF
TRBV21-1,once,TRBJ1-5,ASSRQTVENQPQH
TRBV4-3,-,TRBJ1-2,ASSREQGYYGYT
TRBV2,-,TRBJ1-5,ASRREDRDNQPQH
TRBV5-5,once,TRBJ1-5,ASSLGQVHQPQH
TRBV6-1,-,TRBJ1-2,ASSEVGGPGYT
TRBV4-1,-,TRBJ2-3,ASSQEDWVQY
TRBV2,-,TRBJ2-5,ASSDRGFGTQY
TRBV11-2,-,TRBJ2-2,ASSLLLENTGELF
TRBV4-1,-,TRBJ1-3,ASSQPQGASGNTIY
TRBV4-3,-,TRBJ1-1,ASRRTTDTEAF
TRBV19,-,TRBJ2-5,ASSIGVAGGGRSQY
TRBV7-9,-,TRBJ2-1,ASSQVETNNEQF
TRBV5-1,-,-,ASSRTIYEQY
TRBV9,-,TRBJ1-2,ASSDPSGQGRARKRYT
TRBV6-1,-,TRBJ1-2,ASSERQALFSNYGYT
TRBV27,-,TRBJ1-1,ASSHRQTNTEAF
TRBV5-5,-,TRBJ1-5,ASSFASGGSNQPQH
TRBV5-5,-,TRBJ2-3,ASSPGQGRFTDTQY
TRBV5-1,-,TRBJ1-2,ASSQGQKYGYT
TRBV19,once,TRBJ2-2,ASSIRGGTGELF
TRBV14,-,TRBJ1-2,ASSQENRGNYGYT
TRBV27,once,TRBJ1-2,ALPRYGYT
TRBV11-2,-,TRBJ1-5,ASSSGAGPQH
TRBV5-4,once,TRBJ2-2,ASSLPRGNTGELF
TRBV30,-,TRBJ1-1,AWRPGTLSFGEAF
TRBV5-1,-,TRBJ2-5,ASRNRGRETQY
TRBV30,-,TRBJ2-2,ARIPGTGTTGELF
TRBV18,-,TRBJ2-5,ASSRGQAQETQY
TRBV27,-,-,ASSFSYELYEQY